This entry lists 6 T cell receptor beta chains sequenced from one sample in a study of shared clonotypes between healthy human individuals. Method: immunoSEQ multiplex PCR; TCRdb's copy keeps in-frame clones and lacks some. The sample yields over a million clones, about 70% seen once. Sequencing used memory CD4+ T cells sorted from blood. The sample's subset: CD45RA-negative fraction. All receptors derive from a man younger than 30 in good health.

The chain employs TRBV19 and TRBJ2-3, with D perhaps TRBD1 or TRBD2 (5 bases each). The CDR3 runs to 13 residues. V was trimmed by 6 bases and J by 11 bases, leaving 18 bases between them. Germline CDR1 LNHDA, CDR2 SQIVND (reference sequence). Here the CDR3 reads CASRIPSGTEQYF. In DNA, the CDR3 is TGTGCCAGTAGAATCCCCTCGGGGACGGAGCAGTATTTT.

The CDR3 here is CASRRGVSNQPQHF. The CDR3 nucleotides are TGTGCCAGCAGGCGGGGAGTTAGCAATCAGCCCCAGCATTTT. V gene TRBV27 combines with J gene TRBJ1-5; D not certain. Looked up from germline, CDR1 is MNHEY and CDR2 is SMNVEV (reference sequence). The CDR3 extends over 14 amino acids. The germline V and J ends were trimmed by 6 bases and 0 bases, with 9 bases remaining between them.

The chain has TRBV10-1 and TRBJ2-7; 8 bases align to TRBD2. The length of the CDR3 is 15 residues. V dropped 3 bases and J dropped 1; count of bases not matched to a gene: 5. CDR1 is WNHNN, CDR2 SYGVQD, per germline (reference sequence). CDR3 nucleotide sequence: TGCGCCAGCAGTGAATCCGGGACTAGGTCCTACGAGCAGTACTTC. This encodes CASSESGTRSYEQYF.

This clone was detected only a few times. Other DNA sequences in the same sample also yield this CDR3. V usage is TRBV18 and J usage is TRBJ2-1; perhaps TRBD1 as D (6 bases). The V gene lost 3 bases and the J gene lost 4 bases, with 10 bases spanning the gap. Germline assignment: CDR1 KGHSH and CDR2 LQKENI. The CDR3 contains 14 residues. CDR3 residues: CASSPSTGYNEQFF. As DNA, the CDR3 is TGTGCCAGCTCACCCTCAACAGGGTACAATGAGCAGTTCTTC.

This clone occurred once. The rearrangement links TRBV6-1 to TRBJ1-4; 9 bases fit TRBD1. This CDR3 contains 12 residues. The germline CDR1 and CDR2 sequences are MNHNS and SASEGT. Trimming took 9 bases from V and 7 from J; bases not matched to a gene: 3. CDR3 in amino acids: CASGTGFEKLFF. In nucleotides, the CDR3 is TGTGCCAGTGGGACAGGGTTTGAAAAACTGTTTTTT.

The CDR3 coding sequence is TGTGCCAGCAGCAGACAGCCGAACACTGAAGCTTTCTTT. Its protein is CASSRQPNTEAFF. This chain uses TRBV6-1 with TRBJ1-1; a possible D gene is TRBD1 (5 bases). Trimming removed 6 bases from V and 1 base from J, with 9 bases in between. CDR1 is MNHNS, CDR2 SASEGT, per germline. The CDR3 consists of 13 residues.